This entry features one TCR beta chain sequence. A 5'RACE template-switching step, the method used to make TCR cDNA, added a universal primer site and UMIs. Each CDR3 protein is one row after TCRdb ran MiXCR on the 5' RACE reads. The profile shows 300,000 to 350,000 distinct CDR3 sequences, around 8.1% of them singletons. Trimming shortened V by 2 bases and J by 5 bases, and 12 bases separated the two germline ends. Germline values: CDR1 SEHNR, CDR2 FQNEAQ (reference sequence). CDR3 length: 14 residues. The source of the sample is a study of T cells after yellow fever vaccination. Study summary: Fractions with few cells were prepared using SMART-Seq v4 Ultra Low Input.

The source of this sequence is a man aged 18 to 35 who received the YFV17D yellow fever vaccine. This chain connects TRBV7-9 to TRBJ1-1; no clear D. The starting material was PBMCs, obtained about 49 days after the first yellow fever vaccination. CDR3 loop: CASSLSRGWTEAFF. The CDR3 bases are TGTGCCAGCAGCTTATCCCGGGGATGGACTGAAGCTTTCTTT.